This TCR beta chain was found in a study of blood T cell repertoires in COVID-19. Original processing notes: Counts of nucleated cells, estimated from reference gene primer amplification, were obtained. Profiling relied on immunoSEQ multiplex PCR, and the TCRdb table lists in-frame clones only, not all of them. The V and J calls and clone size were taken over from that table, and D and trimming were inferred from the DNA. The sample has over 400,000 clones; approximately 86% are singletons. Cohort assignment relied on participant-reported clinical history. This CDR3 has 16 amino acids. The rearrangement links TRBV21-1 to TRBJ2-7; the table's TRBD1 call for D was not verified on the DNA. TRBV21-1 is tagged as a pseudogene. The TCR sequence derives from a woman aged 60 to 75 who had recovered from COVID-19. Sequencing was carried out using PBMCs or T cells enriched from blood (not recorded which). The CDR3, as DNA: TGTGCCAGCAGCCCTAGCCCCGGGACAGGGGACTACGAGCAGTACGTC. Translating it yields CASSPSPGTGDYEQYV.